Listed below are T cell receptor beta chains from one sample, sequenced in a study of shared clonotypes between healthy human individuals. The method was immunoSEQ multiplex PCR; TCRdb's version includes in-frame clones alone and lacks a portion of them. Of around 2,000,000 clones in the sample, around 96% are singletons; the top ten hold 1.1%. The sample consisted of naive CD8+ T cells sorted from blood. Every receptor here comes from a man aged 18 to 29 in good health. Both conserved end residues are part of each CDR3. The D gene is left open where the match is weak. For some rows the clone size is stated as once, few or many, or as a class when expanded; others skip it.

NA	TRBJ2-7	TRBV5-6	NA	TGTGCCAGCACCCTACAGGGTACCTACGAGCAGTACTTC	CASTLQGTYEQYF
TRBD1	TRBJ2-7	TRBV5-8	NA	TGTGCCAGCAGCTTGGGACAGGGGGCGACCTACGAGCAGTACTTC	CASSLGQGATYEQYF
NA	TRBJ1-1	TRBV6-5	NA	TGTGCCAGCAGTTACTCTGGGGGGACTGAAGCTTTCTTT	CASSYSGGTEAFF
NA	TRBJ2-7	TRBV2	few	TGTGCCAGCAGTGGCGCCTACGAGCAGTACTTC	CASSGAYEQYF
TRBD2	TRBJ2-7	TRBV13	NA	TGTGCCAGCAGCTTGGGGAGCGGGAGGTTCAACGAGCAGTACTTC	CASSLGSGRFNEQYF
NA	TRBJ2-1	TRBV15	NA	TGTGCCACCAGCCCCCACCGGGGTCCCTACAATGAGCAGTTCTTC	CATSPHRGPYNEQFF
NA	TRBJ1-1	TRBV7-9	NA	TGTGCCAGCAGCCACCCCCCAGGGAACACTGAAGCTTTCTTT	CASSHPPGNTEAFF
NA	TRBJ1-2	TRBV29-1	NA	TGCAGCGTTGAAAGTTCACATTCTAACTATGGCTACACCTTC	CSVESSHSNYGYTF
TRBD2	TRBJ2-1	TRBV28	NA	TGTGCCAGCACCGAACTAGCGGGGGACTACAATGAGCAGTTCTTC	CASTELAGDYNEQFF
NA	TRBJ1-1	TRBV7-2	NA	TGTGCCAGCAGCTATAAGGGAGGGGGGTACACTGAAGCTTTCTTT	CASSYKGGGYTEAFF
TRBD2	TRBJ2-1	TRBV4-3	NA	TGCGCCTCCGGACTAGCGGACTACAATGAGCAGTTCTTC	CASGLADYNEQFF
NA	TRBJ1-1	TRBV13	NA	TGTGCCAGCAGCCCGGAAGGAGAAACGAACACTGAAGCTTTCTTT	CASSPEGETNTEAFF
TRBD1	TRBJ1-2	TRBV7-6	NA	TGTGCCAGCAGCTTAGGGGACAGGGTCTCCGGCTACACCTTC	CASSLGDRVSGYTF
NA	TRBJ2-7	TRBV12-5	NA	TGTGCTAGTGGTTTTGGTAGCAGCTCCTACGAGCAGTACTTC	CASGFGSSSYEQYF
NA	TRBJ1-1	TRBV30	NA	TGTGCCTGGAGGGGTGTCACTGAAGCTTTCTTT	CAWRGVTEAFF
NA	TRBJ2-7	TRBV11-2	NA	TGTGCCAGCAGCCCCGAGGAGGGCGACCCGGAGTACTTC	CASSPEEGDPEYF
TRBD2	TRBJ2-7	TRBV9	NA	TGTGCCAGCAGTACGGGGGGGCGCGACGAGCAGTACTTC	CASSTGGRDEQYF
TRBD2	TRBJ2-1	TRBV11-2	NA	TGTGCCAGCAGCTTAGTCCCAGGACTAGTTTACAATGAGCAGTTCTTC	CASSLVPGLVYNEQFF
NA	TRBJ1-1	TRBV28	NA	TGTGCCAGCAGCCCCGTCGGGGCGCCGGCAGGGTTTCCTGAAGCTTTCTTT	CASSPVGAPAGFPEAFF
NA	TRBJ2-5	TRBV7-9	NA	TGTGCCAGCAGTTATCAGGGATTCCAAGAGACCCAGTACTTC	CASSYQGFQETQYF
NA	TRBJ1-1	TRBV2	NA	TGTGCCACCCAGAAAGCGGGAAACACTGAAGCTTTCTTT	CATQKAGNTEAFF
NA	TRBJ2-2	TRBV18	NA	TGTGCCACCCGGACGGACGTCAACACCGGGGAGCTGTTTTTT	CATRTDVNTGELFF
NA	TRBJ2-5	TRBV5-1	NA	TGCGCCAGCAGCCCCGACCCGGACTTTCAAGAGACCCAGTACTTC	CASSPDPDFQETQYF
NA	TRBJ2-7	TRBV5-1	NA	TGCGCCAGCAGCTTGGCCGGGGGACAGAAAAACGAGCAGTACTTC	CASSLAGGQKNEQYF
TRBD2	TRBJ2-3	TRBV6-5	NA	TGTGCCAGCAGTTACGCGGGAGCCGTGTATACGCAGTATTTT	CASSYAGAVYTQYF
NA	TRBJ1-1	TRBV9	NA	TGTGCCAGCAGCGTAACGGTGGCCACTGAAGCTTTCTTT	CASSVTVATEAFF
TRBD1	TRBJ1-5	TRBV27	NA	TGTGCCAGCAGTCCCGGGACAGTGGGGAATAGCAATCAGCCCCAGCATTTT	CASSPGTVGNSNQPQHF
NA	TRBJ1-2	TRBV28	once	TGTGCCAGCAGTCTGGGGGAGGGAGTAAAGGGCTACACCTTC	CASSLGEGVKGYTF
NA	TRBJ1-1	TRBV4-1	NA	TGCGCCAGCAGCCAAGTGGGCGGGAACACTGAAGCTTTCTTT	CASSQVGGNTEAFF
TRBD1	TRBJ1-2	TRBV7-9	NA	TGTGCCAGCAGCTCGCCCGGGACAGGGTATAACTATGGCTACACCTTC	CASSSPGTGYNYGYTF
NA	TRBJ2-7	TRBV6-1	NA	TGTGCCAGCAGTGAAGCGGGCATTAACCCCCACTACGAGCAGTACTTC	CASSEAGINPHYEQYF
NA	TRBJ2-7	TRBV4-1	NA	TGCGCCAGCAGCCAAGTGACATCGTACGAGCAGTACTTC	CASSQVTSYEQYF
NA	TRBJ2-7	TRBV14	NA	TGTGCCAGCAGCTTTGGGACCGTCTACGAGCAGTACTTC	CASSFGTVYEQYF
TRBD2	TRBJ2-5	TRBV10-2	NA	TGCGCCAGCGGGGGGGCGCCGGGACTAGCGGATGCGCTAAAAGAGACCCAGTACTTC	CASGGAPGLADALKETQYF
TRBD2	TRBJ2-5	TRBV9	NA	TGTGCCAGCAGCGTAGCGGGACTAGCTGAGACCCAGTACTTC	CASSVAGLAETQYF
TRBD1	TRBJ2-7	TRBV13	once	TGTGCCAGCAGCTTAGGGGACAGGGCTTACGAGCAGTACTTC	CASSLGDRAYEQYF
NA	TRBJ1-2	TRBV5-4	NA	TGTGCCAGCAGCCCCGATGGGGGCCGGAACTATGGCTACACCTTC	CASSPDGGRNYGYTF
NA	TRBJ1-1	TRBV7-9	NA	TGTGCCAGCAGCGGTAGCCAGGAGGCTTTCTTT	CASSGSQEAFF
NA	TRBJ1-6	TRBV9	NA	TGTGCCAGCAGTGGGGGCTTGACAGGCACCCCCCTCCACTTT	CASSGGLTGTPLHF
NA	TRBJ2-5	TRBV5-1	NA	TGCGCCAGCAGCTACCTAGGGGTTAAAGAGACCCAGTACTTC	CASSYLGVKETQYF
TRBD1	TRBJ2-3	TRBV27	NA	TGTGCCAGCAGTTTGAGACAGGGGATCACAGATACGCAGTATTTT	CASSLRQGITDTQYF
NA	TRBJ2-3	TRBV27	NA	TGTGCCAGCAGTTTGGCGGGCAGGGCGGCAGATACGCAGTATTTT	CASSLAGRAADTQYF
TRBD2	TRBJ2-3	TRBV13	once	TGTGCCAGCAGCTTCTCGCTAGCGGGAGGATATACGCAGTATTTT	CASSFSLAGGYTQYF
NA	TRBJ1-5	TRBV6-1	NA	TGTGCCAGCAGTCCCCACCCTTATCAGCCCCAGCATTTT	CASSPHPYQPQHF